Described below is a single T cell receptor beta chain sequence and its context. Repertoires were generated with immunoSEQ multiplex PCR, while TCRdb's copy carries only in-frame clones and drops some. The data contain under 300,000 clones, approximately 85% of them singletons. The sample comes from a study of blood T cell repertoires in COVID-19. Resolution of symptoms, clearance, or two negative PCRs was present in recovered Cohort 3 donors. CDR3 length equals 13 residues. The germline V gene encodes CDR1 SGHNT and CDR2 YYREEE (reference sequence). V shed 0 bases and J 6 bases; nucleotides not matched to a gene: 0.

The receptor comes from a woman in her twenties or thirties who had recovered from COVID-19. Sequenced material: PBMCs or T cells enriched from blood (not recorded which). The gene calls are TRBV5-4 and TRBJ2-4; 7 positions agree with TRBD1. The CDR3 is CASSLGTGNIQYF. CDR3 coding DNA: TGTGCCAGCAGCTTGGGGACAGGAAACATTCAGTACTTC.